This note documents a single T cell receptor (beta chain) sequence. These data are taken from a study of blood T cell repertoires in COVID-19. Study details: T cells, B-cell-depleted T cells, or PBMCs provided the cDNA or gDNA that served as material.

Sequencing used immunoSEQ multiplex PCR; TCRdb keeps in-frame clones, though not all of them. The table shows hundreds of thousands of clones, with around 84% occurring only once. With 3 bases clipped from V and 7 bases from J, the junction kept 5 bases outside the gene matches. The CDR3 extends over 16 amino acids. The germline V gene has CDR1 MNHEY and CDR2 SMNVEV (reference sequence). The rearrangement joins TRBV27 to TRBJ2-1; 14 nucleotides align to TRBD2. Sequenced sample: PBMCs or T cells enriched from blood (not recorded which). This clonotype was sampled from a woman aged 45-60 years who had recovered from COVID-19. CDR3 protein: CASSFGTSGSGNEQFF. The CDR3 nucleotides read TGTGCCAGCAGTTTCGGGACTAGCGGGAGTGGAAATGAGCAGTTCTTC.